The rows below give T cell receptor beta chains drawn from one sample of a study of CDR3 diversity in severe acne. MiXCR, run by TCRdb on the PCR reads, gives a single entry per CDR3 protein. The profile shows around 100,000 distinct CDR3 sequences, about half of them singletons. Source material: blood. These receptors were taken from a male donor with acne. The CDR3 runs from the conserved cysteine through the conserved F or W. The order of the fields is clone size, D gene, V gene, J gene, CDR3 protein, CDR3 DNA. D genes are given only for firm matches. The size field is filled for only some rows; it gives once, few, many or a size class.

clone_size: once
d_call: .
v_call: TRBV25-1
j_call: TRBJ1-2
cdr3_aa: CASSVLPLTANYGYTF
cdr3_nt: TGTGCCAGCAGCGTCCTCCCGCTGACAGCGAACTATGGCTACACCTTC

clone_size: .
d_call: .
v_call: TRBV5-6
j_call: TRBJ2-2
cdr3_aa: CASGSRDIITGELFF
cdr3_nt: TGTGCCAGCGGCTCGCGTGACATTATCACCGGGGAGCTGTTTTTT

clone_size: .
d_call: TRBD2
v_call: TRBV6-5
j_call: TRBJ2-7
cdr3_aa: CASRGTSGTGYSYEQCF
cdr3_nt: TGTGCCAGCAGGGGGACTAGCGGGACAGGCTATTCCTACGAGCAGTGCTTC

clone_size: .
d_call: .
v_call: TRBV2
j_call: TRBJ2-7
cdr3_aa: CASERDSSYEQYF
cdr3_nt: TGTGCCAGTGAGCGGGACAGCTCCTACGAGCAGTACTTC

clone_size: many
d_call: .
v_call: TRBV6-5
j_call: TRBJ2-7
cdr3_aa: CASSYAGGYEQYF
cdr3_nt: TGTGCCAGCAGTTACGCAGGGGGGTACGAGCAGTACTTC

clone_size: .
d_call: .
v_call: TRBV6-4
j_call: TRBJ2-1
cdr3_aa: CASPPSEQFF
cdr3_nt: TGTGCCAGTCCCCCAAGTGAGCAGTTCTTC

clone_size: .
d_call: .
v_call: TRBV11-2
j_call: TRBJ2-2
cdr3_aa: CASSPRGTGELFF
cdr3_nt: TGTGCCAGCAGCCCCCGGGGGACCGGGGAGCTGTTTTTT

clone_size: many
d_call: TRBD2
v_call: TRBV6-2/TRBV6-3
j_call: TRBJ2-7
cdr3_aa: CASSPGTSSYEQYF
cdr3_nt: TGTGCCAGCAGCCCTGGGACTAGCAGCTACGAGCAGTACTTC

clone_size: .
d_call: .
v_call: TRBV20-1
j_call: TRBJ1-1
cdr3_aa: CSAREDGEAFF
cdr3_nt: TGCAGTGCTAGAGAAGACGGAGAAGCTTTCTTT

clone_size: .
d_call: TRBD1
v_call: TRBV12-5
j_call: TRBJ1-2
cdr3_aa: CASARGQGGNYGYTF
cdr3_nt: TGTGCTAGTGCTAGAGGACAGGGGGGAAACTATGGCTACACCTTC

clone_size: .
d_call: .
v_call: TRBV24-1
j_call: TRBJ1-5
cdr3_aa: CATSEASIQPQHF
cdr3_nt: TGTGCCACCAGTGAGGCATCCATTCAGCCCCAGCATTTT

clone_size: once
d_call: .
v_call: TRBV27
j_call: TRBJ1-6
cdr3_aa: CASSFSEPSSYNSPLHF
cdr3_nt: TGTGCCAGCAGTTTCTCGGAACCTAGCTCCTATAATTCACCCCTCCACTTT

clone_size: .
d_call: .
v_call: TRBV25-1
j_call: TRBJ1-6
cdr3_aa: CASTQGEKERSYNSPLHF
cdr3_nt: TGTGCCAGCACCCAAGGGGAAAAGGAACGCTCCTATAATTCACCCCTCCACTTT

clone_size: .
d_call: .
v_call: TRBV29-1
j_call: TRBJ1-2
cdr3_aa: CSVDRASGYTF
cdr3_nt: TGCAGCGTTGACCGAGCCTCCGGCTACACCTTC

clone_size: many
d_call: .
v_call: TRBV5-1
j_call: TRBJ2-7
cdr3_aa: CASSFEGGEQYF
cdr3_nt: TGCGCCAGCAGCTTTGAGGGGGGAGAGCAGTACTTC

clone_size: .
d_call: .
v_call: TRBV25-1
j_call: TRBJ1-2
cdr3_aa: CASSEEFATSGYTF
cdr3_nt: TGTGCCAGCAGTGAAGAGTTTGCAACCTCTGGCTACACCTTC

clone_size: .
d_call: TRBD1
v_call: TRBV2
j_call: TRBJ2-7
cdr3_aa: CASSQDRTYF
cdr3_nt: TGTGCCAGCAGTCAGGACAGGACGTACTTC

clone_size: .
d_call: .
v_call: TRBV5-4
j_call: TRBJ2-1
cdr3_aa: CASSSRDYNEQFF
cdr3_nt: TGTGCCAGCAGCAGCAGGGACTACAATGAGCAGTTCTTC

clone_size: .
d_call: .
v_call: TRBV7-6
j_call: TRBJ1-5
cdr3_aa: CASSPWQGTPRVQPQHF
cdr3_nt: TGTGCCAGCAGCCCCTGGCAGGGGACCCCAAGGGTTCAGCCCCAGCATTTT

clone_size: .
d_call: TRBD2
v_call: TRBV9
j_call: TRBJ2-1
cdr3_aa: CASSVHGTSVNNEQFF
cdr3_nt: TGTGCCAGCAGCGTACACGGGACTAGCGTGAACAATGAGCAGTTCTTC

clone_size: .
d_call: .
v_call: TRBV24-1
j_call: TRBJ2-2
cdr3_aa: CATSARSLTGSTGELFF
cdr3_nt: TGTGCCACCAGTGCCAGGAGCCTCACAGGGTCCACCGGGGAGCTGTTTTTT

clone_size: .
d_call: .
v_call: TRBV15
j_call: TRBJ1-4
cdr3_aa: CATSSESGEKLFF
cdr3_nt: TGTGCCACCAGCAGTGAAAGTGGGGAAAAACTGTTTTTT

clone_size: .
d_call: .
v_call: TRBV6-4
j_call: TRBJ2-1
cdr3_aa: CASSARGSSRDSIMGQFF
cdr3_nt: TGTGCCAGCAGTGCTAGAGGTAGCTCCCGGGACTCTATAATGGGGCAGTTCTTC

clone_size: few
d_call: .
v_call: TRBV20-1
j_call: TRBJ2-5
cdr3_aa: CSASPAKETQYF
cdr3_nt: TGCAGTGCTAGCCCGGCCAAAGAGACCCAGTACTTC

clone_size: .
d_call: .
v_call: TRBV2
j_call: TRBJ2-2
cdr3_aa: CASSDGTNNNEQFF
cdr3_nt: TGTGCCAGCAGTGACGGGACAAATAACAATGAGCAGTTTTTT

clone_size: once
d_call: TRBD2
v_call: TRBV7-2
j_call: TRBJ2-4
cdr3_aa: CASSRRGGQNIQYF
cdr3_nt: TGTGCCAGCAGCCGGCGCGGGGGACAAAACATTCAGTACTTC

clone_size: many
d_call: .
v_call: TRBV5-1
j_call: TRBJ2-7
cdr3_aa: CASSLRWDEQYF
cdr3_nt: TGCGCCAGCAGCCTAAGGTGGGACGAGCAGTACTTC

clone_size: many
d_call: TRBD1
v_call: TRBV15
j_call: TRBJ2-5
cdr3_aa: CATSVDRGFQETQYF
cdr3_nt: TGTGCCACCAGCGTGGACAGGGGCTTTCAAGAGACCCAGTACTTC

clone_size: .
d_call: TRBD2
v_call: TRBV10-1
j_call: TRBJ2-2
cdr3_aa: CASSRVAGGPITGELFF
cdr3_nt: TGCGCCAGCTCCCGGGTAGCGGGGGGCCCTATCACCGGGGAGCTGTTTTTT

clone_size: many
d_call: TRBD2
v_call: TRBV20-1
j_call: TRBJ2-5
cdr3_aa: CSARDRVGASGLSGSQYF
cdr3_nt: TGCAGTGCTAGAGATCGGGTCGGGGCTAGCGGACTTTCGGGGAGCCAGTACTTC

clone_size: .
d_call: TRBD1
v_call: TRBV6-5
j_call: TRBJ2-5
cdr3_aa: CASKLDRWGETQYF
cdr3_nt: TGTGCCAGCAAACTGGACAGGTGGGGTGAGACCCAGTACTTT

clone_size: few
d_call: TRBD1
v_call: TRBV19
j_call: TRBJ2-1
cdr3_aa: CASSGTGTGGGYEQFF
cdr3_nt: TGTGCCAGTAGTGGTACCGGGACAGGGGGCGGCTATGAGCAGTTCTTC

clone_size: .
d_call: TRBD2
v_call: TRBV20-1
j_call: TRBJ2-1
cdr3_aa: CSARSGLAGFEQFF
cdr3_nt: TGCAGTGCTAGATCGGGACTAGCGGGATTTGAGCAGTTCTTC

clone_size: many
d_call: .
v_call: TRBV15
j_call: TRBJ2-5
cdr3_aa: CATSRDRDSGTQYF
cdr3_nt: TGTGCCACCAGCAGAGACAGGGATTCGGGGACCCAGTACTTC

clone_size: .
d_call: TRBD2
v_call: TRBV29-1
j_call: TRBJ2-1
cdr3_aa: CSVAYSGRGAYNEQFF
cdr3_nt: TGCAGCGTGGCTTATAGCGGGAGGGGAGCCTACAATGAGCAGTTCTTC

clone_size: many
d_call: .
v_call: TRBV27
j_call: TRBJ1-5
cdr3_aa: CASSYRAYSNQPQHF
cdr3_nt: TGTGCCAGCAGTTACCGGGCGTATAGCAATCAGCCCCAGCATTTT

clone_size: .
d_call: .
v_call: TRBV10-2
j_call: TRBJ2-2
cdr3_aa: CASRNPGTGELFF
cdr3_nt: TGCGCCAGCAGGAACCCGGGCACCGGGGAGCTGTTTTTT

clone_size: few
d_call: TRBD2
v_call: TRBV20-1
j_call: TRBJ2-3
cdr3_aa: CSASGLAGVADTQYF
cdr3_nt: TGCAGTGCTAGTGGTCTAGCGGGAGTCGCAGATACGCAGTATTTT

clone_size: .
d_call: .
v_call: TRBV7-9
j_call: TRBJ1-1
cdr3_aa: CASSSPAEAFF
cdr3_nt: TGTGCCAGCAGCTCCCCCGCTGAAGCTTTCTTT

clone_size: .
d_call: .
v_call: TRBV19
j_call: TRBJ1-2
cdr3_aa: CASSIVTGPGDGYTF
cdr3_nt: TGTGCCAGTAGTATAGTAACCGGGCCCGGGGATGGCTACACCTTC

clone_size: .
d_call: TRBD1
v_call: TRBV20-1
j_call: TRBJ2-1
cdr3_aa: CSALTGTANNEQFF
cdr3_nt: TGCAGTGCCCTAACCGGGACAGCGAACAATGAGCAGTTCTTC

clone_size: few
d_call: TRBD1
v_call: TRBV7-7
j_call: TRBJ2-5
cdr3_aa: CASSSRDSKLLETQYF
cdr3_nt: TGTGCTAGCAGCTCCCGGGACAGCAAATTGTTGGAGACCCAGTACTTC

clone_size: many
d_call: .
v_call: TRBV12-3/TRBV12-4
j_call: TRBJ2-1
cdr3_aa: CASNLNRWNEQFF
cdr3_nt: TGTGCCAGCAATTTAAACAGGTGGAATGAGCAGTTCTTC

clone_size: .
d_call: TRBD1
v_call: TRBV19
j_call: TRBJ1-2
cdr3_aa: CASTGTGGGYTF
cdr3_nt: TGTGCCAGTACCGGGACAGGGGGCGGCTACACCTTC

clone_size: .
d_call: .
v_call: TRBV9
j_call: TRBJ2-7
cdr3_aa: CASSVMGNYEQYF
cdr3_nt: TGTGCCAGCAGCGTAATGGGGAATTACGAGCAGTACTTC

clone_size: .
d_call: .
v_call: TRBV10-2
j_call: TRBJ1-5
cdr3_aa: CASSEDEGKSNQPQHF
cdr3_nt: TGCGCCAGCAGTGAGGATGAGGGGAAAAGCAATCAGCCCCAGCATTTT

clone_size: .
d_call: TRBD2
v_call: TRBV15
j_call: TRBJ2-7
cdr3_aa: CAWSTGGAFLEQYF
cdr3_nt: TGTGCCTGGAGCACCGGGGGGGCGTTCCTCGAGCAGTACTTC

clone_size: many
d_call: .
v_call: TRBV12-3/TRBV12-4
j_call: TRBJ1-5
cdr3_aa: CASSFQGTRQPQHF
cdr3_nt: TGTGCCAGCAGTTTCCAGGGGACGAGGCAGCCCCAGCATTTT

clone_size: many
d_call: .
v_call: TRBV6-1
j_call: TRBJ2-7
cdr3_aa: CASSEGGRSRTHF
cdr3_nt: TGTGCCAGCAGTGAAGGGGGTCGATCCCGCACGCACTTC

clone_size: once
d_call: .
v_call: TRBV10-3
j_call: TRBJ2-3
cdr3_aa: CAIRASGRTDTQYF
cdr3_nt: TGTGCCATCAGAGCAAGCGGGCGCACAGATACGCAGTATTTT

clone_size: many
d_call: .
v_call: TRBV25-1
j_call: TRBJ2-2
cdr3_aa: CASSERGIANTGELFF
cdr3_nt: TGTGCCAGCAGTGAACGGGGAATCGCGAACACCGGGGAGCTGTTTTTT

clone_size: many
d_call: TRBD1
v_call: TRBV6-6
j_call: TRBJ2-7
cdr3_aa: CASRRDSSYEQYF
cdr3_nt: TGTGCCAGCAGGAGGGACAGCTCCTACGAGCAGTACTTC

clone_size: many
d_call: .
v_call: TRBV9
j_call: TRBJ1-6
cdr3_aa: CASSVVDGNSPLHF
cdr3_nt: TGTGCCAGCAGCGTAGTGGACGGGAATTCACCCCTCCACTTT

clone_size: .
d_call: .
v_call: TRBV18
j_call: TRBJ1-1
cdr3_aa: CASSPFGDTEAFF
cdr3_nt: TGTGCCAGCTCACCATTTGGGGATACTGAAGCTTTCTTT

clone_size: .
d_call: .
v_call: TRBV2
j_call: TRBJ2-7
cdr3_aa: CASGAGTWDDEQYF
cdr3_nt: TGTGCCAGCGGCGCGGGGACTTGGGACGACGAGCAGTACTTC

clone_size: once
d_call: TRBD2
v_call: TRBV6-5
j_call: TRBJ2-7
cdr3_aa: CASSYGSGRSHEQYF
cdr3_nt: TGTGCCAGCAGTTACGGGAGCGGGAGGTCCCACGAGCAGTACTTC

clone_size: .
d_call: .
v_call: TRBV3-1
j_call: TRBJ2-3
cdr3_aa: CASSQFAILGSDTQYF
cdr3_nt: TGTGCCAGCAGCCAATTTGCGATTCTAGGTTCAGATACGCAGTATTTT

clone_size: medium-sized
d_call: TRBD1
v_call: TRBV5-8
j_call: TRBJ1-1
cdr3_aa: CASSLARDRNTEAFF
cdr3_nt: TGTGCCAGCAGCTTGGCTCGGGACAGGAACACTGAAGCTTTCTTT